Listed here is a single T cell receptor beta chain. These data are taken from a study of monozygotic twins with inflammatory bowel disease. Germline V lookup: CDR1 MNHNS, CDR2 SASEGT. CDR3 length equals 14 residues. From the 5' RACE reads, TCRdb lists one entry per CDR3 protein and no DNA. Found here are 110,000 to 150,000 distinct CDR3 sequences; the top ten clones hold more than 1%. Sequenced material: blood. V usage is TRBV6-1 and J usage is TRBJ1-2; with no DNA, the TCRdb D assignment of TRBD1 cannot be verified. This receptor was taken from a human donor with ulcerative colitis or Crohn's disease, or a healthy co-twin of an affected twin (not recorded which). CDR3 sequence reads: CASTRAGTGGGYTF.